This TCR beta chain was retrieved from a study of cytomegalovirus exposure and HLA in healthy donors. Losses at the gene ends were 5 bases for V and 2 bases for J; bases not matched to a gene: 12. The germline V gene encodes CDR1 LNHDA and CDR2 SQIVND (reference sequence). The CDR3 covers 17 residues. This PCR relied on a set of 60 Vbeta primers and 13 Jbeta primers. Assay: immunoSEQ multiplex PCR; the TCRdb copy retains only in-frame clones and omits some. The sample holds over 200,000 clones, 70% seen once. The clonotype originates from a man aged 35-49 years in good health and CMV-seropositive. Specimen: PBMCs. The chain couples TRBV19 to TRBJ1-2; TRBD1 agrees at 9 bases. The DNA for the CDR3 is TGTGCCAGTAGTCCAAGCTCGGGACAGGGATTGAACTATGGCTACACCTTC. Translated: CASSPSSGQGLNYGYTF.